These T cell receptor beta chains were read from a single sample in a study of T cells in Graves' hyperthyroidism and ophthalmopathy. TCRdb re-called the multiplex PCR reads with MiXCR, one entry per CDR3 protein. The data contain approximately 530,000 distinct CDR3 sequences, over 15% of them seen just once; the ten biggest clones take up 18%. Sequenced material: blood. The receptors were sampled from a woman in her late teens or twenties with Graves' hyperthyroidism. Each CDR3 is given with its conserved first and last residue. Fields, in order: V gene, J gene, CDR3 protein.

>TRBV12-3/TRBV12-4|TRBJ2-7
CASSLVTSGANPYEQYF
>TRBV3-1|TRBJ1-5
CASSQAGFGQPQHF
>TRBV4-1|TRBJ2-1
CASSQLSSGKGNEQFF
>TRBV7-6|TRBJ2-3
CASSSRTGSPPDTQYF
>TRBV6-1|TRBJ1-6
CASRPGAYNSPFHF
>TRBV12-3/TRBV12-4|TRBJ2-2
CASSLSSGTGVGELFF
>TRBV18|TRBJ2-5
CASSQRQGAETQYF
>TRBV6-1|TRBJ2-1
CASRPRPGTSGSNEQFF
>TRBV7-2|TRBJ2-1
CASSQLRDSNNEQFF
>TRBV20-1|TRBJ1-2
CSARAEGFSGYTF
>TRBV12-3/TRBV12-4|TRBJ2-7
CASSLRVTYEQYF
>TRBV5-1|TRBJ1-1
CASRDFELDLGTEAFF
>TRBV4-1|TRBJ2-7
CASSQEPGTSREQYF
>TRBV11-3|TRBJ2-4
CASGRGTGKNIQYF
>TRBV14|TRBJ2-5
CASSQDQGIAETQYF
>TRBV5-1|TRBJ2-3
CASSWLGATDTQYF
>TRBV6-1|TRBJ1-6
CASSYGRENSPLHF
>TRBV6-2/TRBV6-3|TRBJ2-1
CATKISGLGSNEQFF
>TRBV7-9|TRBJ2-1
CASAPGGPQFF
>TRBV20-1|TRBJ1-3
CSATVGRGENTIYF
>TRBV28|TRBJ2-5
CASSSPETLLETQYF
>TRBV27|TRBJ2-3
CASGGGAADTQYF
>TRBV5-1|TRBJ2-1
CASTRSTSGGNEQFF
>TRBV4-3|TRBJ2-7
CASSHGGGTSSYEQYF
>TRBV9|TRBJ2-3
CASSVDVGVADTQYF
>TRBV2|TRBJ1-1
CASSLFIEAFF
>TRBV5-6|TRBJ1-2
CASNEQGHGYTF